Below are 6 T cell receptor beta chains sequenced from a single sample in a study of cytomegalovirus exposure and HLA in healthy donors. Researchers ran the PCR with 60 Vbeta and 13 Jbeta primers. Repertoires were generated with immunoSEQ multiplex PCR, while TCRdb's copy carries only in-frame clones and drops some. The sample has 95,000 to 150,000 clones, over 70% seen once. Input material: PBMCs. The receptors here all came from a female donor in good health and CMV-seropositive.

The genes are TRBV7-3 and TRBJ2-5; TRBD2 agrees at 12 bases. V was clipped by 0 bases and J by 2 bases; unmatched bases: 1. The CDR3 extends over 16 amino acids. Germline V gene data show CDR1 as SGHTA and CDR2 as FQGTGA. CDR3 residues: CASSLTGLAGQETQYF. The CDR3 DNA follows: TGTGCCAGCAGCTTAACCGGACTAGCGGGGCAAGAGACCCAGTACTTC.

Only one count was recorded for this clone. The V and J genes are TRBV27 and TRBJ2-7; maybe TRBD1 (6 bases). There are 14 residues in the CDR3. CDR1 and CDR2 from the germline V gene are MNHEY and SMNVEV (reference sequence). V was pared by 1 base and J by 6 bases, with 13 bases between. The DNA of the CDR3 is TGTGCCAGCAGTTTATACCGGGGACAACCCGAGCAGTACTTC. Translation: CASSLYRGQPEQYF.

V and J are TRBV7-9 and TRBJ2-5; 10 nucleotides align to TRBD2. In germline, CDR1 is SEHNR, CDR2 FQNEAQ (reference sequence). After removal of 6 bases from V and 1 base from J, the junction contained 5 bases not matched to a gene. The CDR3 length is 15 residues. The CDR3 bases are TGTGCCAGCAGTTTTAGCGGGGGGCCCCAAGAGACCCAGTACTTC. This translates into CASSFSGGPQETQYF.

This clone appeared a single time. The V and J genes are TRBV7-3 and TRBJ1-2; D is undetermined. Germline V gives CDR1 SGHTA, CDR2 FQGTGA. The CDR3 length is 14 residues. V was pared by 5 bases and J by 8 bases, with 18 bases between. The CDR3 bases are TGTGCCAGCAGCCCAACGGCAGGAAAGAGAGGCTACACCTTC. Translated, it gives CASSPTAGKRGYTF.

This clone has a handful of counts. DNA for the CDR3: TGTGCCAGCAGTTCCCCTCAGGGGGCCACCGGGGAGCTGTTTTTT. It is translated as CASSSPQGATGELFF. The gene calls are TRBV28 and TRBJ2-2, with 8 bases that match TRBD1. V was clipped by 4 bases and J by 4 bases; unmatched bases: 5. The CDR3 loop spans 15 amino acids. The V gene's germline CDR1 is MDHEN and CDR2 SYDVKM.

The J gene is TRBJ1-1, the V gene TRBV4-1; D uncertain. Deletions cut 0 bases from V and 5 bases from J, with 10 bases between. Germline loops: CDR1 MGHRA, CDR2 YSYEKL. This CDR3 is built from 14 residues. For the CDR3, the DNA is TGCGCCAGCAGCCAAGATGGAGTCCAAACTGAAGCTTTCTTT. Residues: CASSQDGVQTEAFF.